The clone carrying this T cell receptor beta chain was seen more than once but under ten times. The antigen is undetermined. Per the germline V gene, CDR1 is MNHNS and CDR2 is SASEGT. The V segment lost 7 bases and the J segment 4 bases; nucleotides outside the gene matches: 13. The CDR3 runs to 15 residues. As for the donors, each was a healthy bone marrow donor. The data derive from a study of cytomegalovirus exposure and HLA in healthy donors. Study as a whole: Samples from HLA-typed donors yielded about 85 million unique TCRs in an early data release. Overall study findings and caveats: Cytomegalovirus status was reportedly diagnosed by the classifier with high specificity and sensitivity. Across donors, most TCRs were seen rarely, yet some public ones were widespread.

The PCR employed 60 Vbeta primers together with 13 Jbeta primers. Sequencing used immunoSEQ multiplex PCR; TCRdb keeps in-frame clones, though not all of them. The sample lists under 150,000 clones, roughly a tenth seen once, with over 1.5% in the top ten. The sample taken for sequencing was PBMCs. The chain joins TRBV6-1 to TRBJ2-7; 7 bases align to TRBD1. This TCR derives from a male donor in good health and CMV-seronegative. The CDR3 protein is CASTPVGGGVYEQYF. In nucleotides, the CDR3 is TGTGCCAGCACCCCTGTAGGGGGCGGAGTGTACGAGCAGTACTTC.